The sequence of this T cell receptor beta chain was determined in a study of cytomegalovirus exposure and HLA in healthy donors (dated by TCRdb to the late 2010s). With regard to the full study: An earlier analysis of approximately 640 of the donors reported approximately 270 Gb of sequence data and more than 90 million unique TCR beta sequences from about 200 million T cells. Of the 350 to 450 genotyped donors, more than 75% were placed in the genetic ancestry cluster associated with self-reported Caucasian donors. To predict cytomegalovirus infection status, the study brought together high-throughput TCR immunosequencing, statistical association of individual TCRs with disease status, and machine learning. An earlier analysis of around 580 of the donors used high-throughput TCR beta sequencing to judge whether each TCR beta V gene segment behaved as functional or pseudogenic. Among some 400 genotyped donors of the cohort, an average of approximately 240,000 unique TCR beta nucleotide sequences were sequenced per donor, 15% to 20% of them non-productive. The T cell repertoires of some 670 subjects were profiled by immunosequencing and related to cytomegalovirus serostatus. HLA typing covered class I and class II loci at four-digit resolution. In the later analysis, no new phenotypic data were used to find candidate immune exposures; instead, reliance was placed on TCR beta sequences and their occurrence across donors. Because of strong linkage in the cohort, roughly five DR-DQ haplotypes were treated as single units for association and clustering. A later analysis re-analyzed previously published TCR beta repertoires from 666 donors and added high-resolution HLA genotyping to study TCR occurrence patterns. An early release that covered fewer than 800 HLA-typed donors contained approximately 300 gigabases of sequencing data and 70 million to 100 million unique TCR sequences. Alongside the repertoire data, information on donor age, sex, ethnicity and CMV serostatus was compiled. In a later genetic analysis, genome-wide SNP genotypes for about 65% of the roughly 670 donors were used, and that subset was treated as a discovery cohort. Every discovery cohort repertoire had been produced on one sequencing platform. Besides the first cohort of hundreds of subjects, a separate validation cohort made up of roughly 120 different subjects was used. The aim of the study was to test whether cataloging public T cell receptors could identify signatures of past pathogen exposure. Typing coverage differed by locus: A, B, C, DRB1 and DQB1 were typed in roughly 620-630 donors, DQA1 in 522, DPA1 in some 600, and DPB1 in around 490. What the research found in general, with its limitations: Presence/absence analyses assumed roughly uniform sequencing depth across donors, an assumption that may not hold. V-gene and J-gene trimming of TCR beta chains was associated with a missense DCLRE1C variant in a later genetic analysis, and the association was replicated in an independent cohort. The classifier was reported to diagnose cytomegalovirus status with high specificity and sensitivity in both the original and validation cohorts. CMV serostatus was the only immune exposure information available for the cohort. A further reported finding was that TCR beta sequences accurately predicted the HLA-A and HLA-B alleles for most subjects in the first cohort. In the study, some 180 TCR beta chains were listed as associated with cytomegalovirus. A later genetic analysis reported fewer N-insertions in productive TCRs among donors in an Asian-associated ancestry cluster than the roughly 700-donor mean. In a later analysis, most CMV-associated TCR beta chains were found to appear HLA-restricted, with HLA associations seemingly driven largely by CMV exposure. Because counts were too low, some 16 rarely observed V segments, including chromosome 9 orphons, were excluded from the earlier analysis of a few hundred of the donors. When HLA alleles, especially DR and DQ, strongly co-occurred, attributing TCR associations to individual alleles was difficult. Several of the top co-occurrence clusters appeared to be linked to parvovirus B19, influenza, CMV and Epstein-Barr virus, according to a later analysis. In this cohort, only TCR beta chains were sequenced, and detectable features were limited by the absence of alpha or paired-chain data. The authors suggested that the approach could potentially be generalized to other disease states and immunological phenotypes. In vitro tests confirmed that a few of the cytomegalovirus-associated TCR beta chains recognize cytomegalovirus antigens. Some IMGT-functional V segments, including TRBV6-2 and TRBV6-3, could not be distinguished by the 87-base-pair reads and were therefore excluded. In a later analysis, HLA-associated TCR beta chains were found to be more clonally expanded and to have lower generation probabilities than equally common non-associated chains. Because HLA typing was missing for some donors at each locus, association tests included only the typed subset. Correlated functional status among segregating V segments might reflect linkage disequilibrium, but an unknown experimental factor could not be ruled out. Specific HLA alleles were associated with 15,000 to 20,000 TCR beta sequences at a false discovery rate of 0.05 in a later analysis. A later analysis found that TCR association rates varied across HLA loci, with DRB1 alleles showing the most associated TCRs and HLA-C alleles the fewest. While some public TCRs were present in many individuals, most TCR sequences turned up only very rarely across donors. A cluster of highly shared sequence variants was judged likely to be a technical artifact of the sequencing pipeline. An earlier analysis of approximately 540 of the donors showed that most TCR beta V segments appeared in productive rearrangements either about 87% or about 30% of the time, which broadly matched IMGT annotations.

The library relied on the immunoSEQ multiplex PCR assay. For the multiplex PCR, a mixture combining 60 forward primers for TCR Vbeta segments and 13 reverse primers for TCR Jbeta segments was used. A multiplex PCR assay on genomic DNA amplified the CDR3 region of rearranged TCR beta genes. Amplified TCR beta libraries were sequenced as 87-base-pair reads on the Illumina HiSeq System. Regarding the original processing steps: Across the 700 or so repertoires, a later analysis counted about 81 million unique TCR beta chains, approximately 12 million of which were shared by at least two donors. To remove PCR and sequencing errors, raw reads were error-corrected and collapsed into unique sequences using a nearest-neighbor algorithm that merged closely related sequences. V, D and J gene segments were assigned by aligning CDR3 sequences to IMGT reference sequences. For a sequence to be retained, at least a six-nucleotide match to both a V gene segment and a J gene segment was required. A rearrangement counted as productive if the CDR3 had no stop codons and remained in frame with V and J, and every other rearrangement counted as non-productive. CDR3 was defined according to IMGT convention as the region running from the second conserved V-encoded cysteine to the conserved J-encoded phenylalanine. The earlier analysis of 500 to 650 of the donors excluded any sequence lacking an unambiguous match to a single V gene segment. An earlier analysis of 450 to 650 of the donors called V segments functional above 56.7% productive rearrangements and segregating when the between-donor standard deviation exceeded 5%. A statistical classification framework was developed to diagnose cytomegalovirus status using the catalog of TCR beta chain sequences. V and J gene assignment, in a later analysis, came from comparing TCR nucleotide sequences with IMGT/GENE-DB human TR gene sequences. A later analysis assigned CDR3 sequences and most-parsimonious VDJ recombination scenarios with the TCRdist pipeline. In a later analysis, every TCR beta chain was defined by the combination of its CDR3 amino acid sequence and its V-gene family, and reads without a unique V-gene family were dropped. As a way to deal with suspected cross-contamination and a sequencing artifact, a later analysis dropped over 550 nucleotide sequences that were highly shared and had low generation probability. In a later analysis, a clonal expansion index for each public chain was calculated from normalized within-repertoire ranks of inferred template counts. In a later analysis, generation probabilities were computed using a VDJ recombination model fitted to out-of-frame rearrangements, and the results were checked against IGoR. In a later analysis, hypergeometric tests were used to score TCR-TCR, TCR-HLA and TCR-CMV co-occurrence, with a repertoire-size bias correction applied to TCR pairs. In a later analysis, false discovery rates were estimated by permuting HLA or CMV assignments 20 times. A later analysis grouped co-occurring TCRs with DBSCAN, adding TCRdist sequence similarity when clustering within HLA-allele-positive subsets. Repertoires with fewer than 30,000 or more than 120,000 public chains, plus five repertoires with anomalous nucleotide sharing, were excluded from co-occurrence clustering. This immuneACCESS table, as held by TCRdb, lists in-frame sequences with V and J called but not all clones. Of the missing ones, under half trace to an unresolved V gene in checked studies; the others have no known cause. V and J calls and clone size are given by that table; D and trimming were obtained from the DNA. Here the sample has 90,000 to 110,000 clones; roughly 80% occur a single time. About 6.9% of the sample goes to the ten largest clones.

There are 16 amino acids in the CDR3, from cysteine to phenylalanine inclusive. The sequence is cut down to CDR3 DNA, 48 bases in frame from base 1. From a lookup of the germline V gene, CDR1 and CDR2 are KGHSH and LQKENI. Remarks on this clone: Its antigen is currently not known. It has no much larger one-base neighbor in the sample; base qualities were not kept.

The cohort comprised around 700 healthy bone marrow donors. At the time of sampling, every cohort member was nominally healthy, though immune exposures that went unrecorded were likely present. The donor tested CMV seropositive and was one of the 289 seropositive cohort members. A peripheral blood sample was collected from each donor, and TCR beta sequencing was performed on peripheral blood mononuclear cells. The Qiagen DNeasy Blood Extraction Kit was used to extract genomic DNA from the blood cell samples. Sequencing input: PBMCs. The receptor comes from a man aged 30 to 45 in good health and CMV-seropositive. In this chain, TRBV18 is recombined with TRBJ2-5, and 11 junctional nucleotides match TRBD2. The better agreement between TRBJ2-7 and the DNA end casts doubt on the J call. The nucleotides are TGTGCCAGCTCATCCCTTCTAGCGGGGGGCGGCCACGAGCAGTACTTC. Its amino acids are CASSSLLAGGGHEQYF.